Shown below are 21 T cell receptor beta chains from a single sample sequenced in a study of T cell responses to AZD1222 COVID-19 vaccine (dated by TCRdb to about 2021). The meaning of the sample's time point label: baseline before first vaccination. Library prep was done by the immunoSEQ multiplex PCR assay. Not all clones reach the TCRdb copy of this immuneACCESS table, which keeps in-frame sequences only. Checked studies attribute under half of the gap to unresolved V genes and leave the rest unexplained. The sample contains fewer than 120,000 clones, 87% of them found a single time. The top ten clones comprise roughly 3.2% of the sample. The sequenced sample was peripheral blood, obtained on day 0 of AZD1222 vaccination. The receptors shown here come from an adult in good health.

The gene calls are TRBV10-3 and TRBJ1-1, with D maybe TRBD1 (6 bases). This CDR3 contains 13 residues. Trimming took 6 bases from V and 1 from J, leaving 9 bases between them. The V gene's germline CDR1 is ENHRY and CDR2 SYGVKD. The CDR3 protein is CAIRGQSNTEAFF. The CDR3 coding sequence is TGTGCCATCAGAGGACAGTCGAACACTGAAGCTTTCTTT.

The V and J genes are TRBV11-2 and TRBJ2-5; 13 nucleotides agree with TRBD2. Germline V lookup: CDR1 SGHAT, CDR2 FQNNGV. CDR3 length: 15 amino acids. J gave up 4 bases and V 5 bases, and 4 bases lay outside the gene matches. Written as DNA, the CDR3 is TGTGCCAGCAGCGTCACTAGCGGGAGGGTAGAGACCCAGTACTTC. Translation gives CASSVTSGRVETQYF.

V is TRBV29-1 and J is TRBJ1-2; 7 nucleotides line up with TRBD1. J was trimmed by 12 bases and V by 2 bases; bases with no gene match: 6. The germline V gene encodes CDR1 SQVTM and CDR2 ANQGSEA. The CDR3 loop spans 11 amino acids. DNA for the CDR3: TGCAGCGTTGAAAGGGAGGGGGCGGACACCTTC. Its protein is CSVEREGADTF.

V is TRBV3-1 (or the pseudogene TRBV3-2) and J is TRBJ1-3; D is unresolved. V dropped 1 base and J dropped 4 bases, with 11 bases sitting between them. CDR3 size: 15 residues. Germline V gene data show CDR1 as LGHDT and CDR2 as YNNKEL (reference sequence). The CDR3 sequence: CASSQAVSGGNTIYF. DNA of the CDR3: TGTGCCAGCAGCCAAGCCGTTTCCGGAGGAAACACCATATATTTT.

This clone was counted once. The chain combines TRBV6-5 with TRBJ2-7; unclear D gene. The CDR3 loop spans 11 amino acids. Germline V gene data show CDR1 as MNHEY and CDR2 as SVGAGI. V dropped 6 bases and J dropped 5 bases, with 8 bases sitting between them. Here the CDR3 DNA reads TGTGCCAGCAGGGTAAGGGACGAGCAGTACTTC. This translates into CASRVRDEQYF.

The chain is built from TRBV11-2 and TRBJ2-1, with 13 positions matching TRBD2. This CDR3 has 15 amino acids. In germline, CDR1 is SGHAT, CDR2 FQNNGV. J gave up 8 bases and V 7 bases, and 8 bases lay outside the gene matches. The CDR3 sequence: CASIAGTSGTHEQFF. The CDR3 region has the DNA TGTGCCAGCATCGCCGGGACTAGCGGGACCCATGAGCAGTTCTTC.

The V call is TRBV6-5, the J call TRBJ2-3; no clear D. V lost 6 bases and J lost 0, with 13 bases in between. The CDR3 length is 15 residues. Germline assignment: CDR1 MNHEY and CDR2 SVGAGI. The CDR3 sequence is CASRPVSTSTDTQYF. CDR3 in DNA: TGTGCCAGCAGACCAGTGTCGACTAGCACAGATACGCAGTATTTT.

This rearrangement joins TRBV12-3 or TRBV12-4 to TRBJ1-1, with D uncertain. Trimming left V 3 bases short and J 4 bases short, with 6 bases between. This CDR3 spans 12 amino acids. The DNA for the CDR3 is TGTGCCAGCAGTTTTATCGGCACTGAAGCTTTCTTT. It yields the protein CASSFIGTEAFF.

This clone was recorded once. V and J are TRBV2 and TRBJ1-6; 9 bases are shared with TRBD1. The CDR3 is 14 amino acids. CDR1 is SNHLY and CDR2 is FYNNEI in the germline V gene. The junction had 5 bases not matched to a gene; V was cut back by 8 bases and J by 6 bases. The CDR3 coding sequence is TGTGCCAGCGACGGGACAGGGTTTAATTCACCCCTCCACTTT. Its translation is CASDGTGFNSPLHF.

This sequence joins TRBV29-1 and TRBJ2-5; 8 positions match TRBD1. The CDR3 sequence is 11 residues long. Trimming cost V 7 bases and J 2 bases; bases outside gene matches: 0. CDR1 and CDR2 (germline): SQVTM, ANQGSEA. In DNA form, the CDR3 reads TGCAGCGGGACAGGGCAAGAGACCCAGTACTTC. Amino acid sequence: CSGTGQETQYF.

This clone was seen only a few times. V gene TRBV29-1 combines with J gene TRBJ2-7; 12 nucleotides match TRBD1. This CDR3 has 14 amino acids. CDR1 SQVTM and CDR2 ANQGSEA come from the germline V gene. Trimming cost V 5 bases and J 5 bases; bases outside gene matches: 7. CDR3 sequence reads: CSVIRDRGPNEQYF. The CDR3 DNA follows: TGCAGCGTTATCCGGGACAGGGGGCCCAACGAGCAGTACTTC.

CDR3 bases: TGTGCCAGCAGTGAAGCGCTTACTAGCGGGGCGAATCAAGAGACCCAGTACTTC. Protein: CASSEALTSGANQETQYF. The V call is TRBV6-1, the J call TRBJ2-5; 10 nucleotides line up with TRBD2. This CDR3 contains 18 residues. Trimming took 0 bases from V and 2 from J; bases not matched to a gene: 9. Per germline, CDR1 MNHNS and CDR2 SASEGT.

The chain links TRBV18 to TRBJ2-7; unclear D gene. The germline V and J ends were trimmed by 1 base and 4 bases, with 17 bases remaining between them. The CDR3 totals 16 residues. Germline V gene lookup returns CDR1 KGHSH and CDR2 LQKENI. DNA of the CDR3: TGTGCCAGCTCACCACGCGATGGTAGGGTGCATTACGAGCAGTACTTC. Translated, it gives CASSPRDGRVHYEQYF.

In nucleotides, the CDR3 is TGTGCCAGCAGTTACCGGCGGGACCGCGACACTGAAGCTTTCTTT. Translating gives CASSYRRDRDTEAFF. This chain joins TRBV6-2 or TRBV6-3 and TRBJ1-1; a weak D match, TRBD1 (5 bases). V was shortened by 2 bases and J by 3 bases, with 13 bases between the two germline ends. From germline, CDR1 is MNHEY and CDR2 SVGEGT. The CDR3 is 15 residues long.

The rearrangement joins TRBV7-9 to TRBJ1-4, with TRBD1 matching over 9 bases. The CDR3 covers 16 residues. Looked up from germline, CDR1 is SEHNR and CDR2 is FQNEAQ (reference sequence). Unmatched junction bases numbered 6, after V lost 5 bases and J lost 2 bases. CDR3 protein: CASSAGTGRTNEKLFF. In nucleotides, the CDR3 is TGTGCCAGCAGCGCCGGGACAGGGAGGACTAATGAAAAACTGTTTTTT.

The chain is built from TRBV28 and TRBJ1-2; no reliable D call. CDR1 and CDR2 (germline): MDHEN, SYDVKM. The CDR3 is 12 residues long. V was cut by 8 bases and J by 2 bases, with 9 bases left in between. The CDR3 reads CASGLPNYGYTF. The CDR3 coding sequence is TGTGCCAGCGGGCTTCCGAACTATGGCTACACCTTC.

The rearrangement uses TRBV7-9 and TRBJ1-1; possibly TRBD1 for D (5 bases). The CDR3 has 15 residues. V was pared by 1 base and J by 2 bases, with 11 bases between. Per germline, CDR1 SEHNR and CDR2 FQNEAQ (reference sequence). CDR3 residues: CASSLGRGANTEAFF. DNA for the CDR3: TGTGCCAGCAGCTTAGGCCGAGGGGCTAACACTGAAGCTTTCTTT.

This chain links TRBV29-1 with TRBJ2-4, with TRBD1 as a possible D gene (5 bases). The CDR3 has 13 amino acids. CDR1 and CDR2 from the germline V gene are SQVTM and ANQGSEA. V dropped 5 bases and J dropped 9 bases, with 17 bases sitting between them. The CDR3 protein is CSVRQTLQGIQYF. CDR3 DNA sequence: TGCAGCGTTCGACAGACTCTCCAGGGCATTCAGTACTTC.

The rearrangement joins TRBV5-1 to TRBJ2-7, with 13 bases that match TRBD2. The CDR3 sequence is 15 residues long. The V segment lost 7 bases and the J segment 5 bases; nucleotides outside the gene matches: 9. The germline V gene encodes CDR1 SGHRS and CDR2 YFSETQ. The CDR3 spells CASGQGTSGTHEQYF. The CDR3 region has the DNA TGCGCCAGCGGCCAAGGGACTAGCGGGACCCACGAGCAGTACTTC. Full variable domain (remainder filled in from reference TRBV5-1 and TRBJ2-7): KAGVTQTPRYLIKTRGQQVTLSCSPISGHRSVSWYQQTPGQGLQFLFEYFSETQRNKGNFPGRFSGRQFSNSRSEMNVSTLELGDSALYLCASGQGTSGTHEQYFGPGTRLTVT.

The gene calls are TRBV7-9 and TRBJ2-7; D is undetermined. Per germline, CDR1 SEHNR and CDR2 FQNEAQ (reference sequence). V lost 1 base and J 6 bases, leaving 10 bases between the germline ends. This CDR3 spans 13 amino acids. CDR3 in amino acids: CASSLGVVSEQYF. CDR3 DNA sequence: TGTGCCAGCAGCTTAGGGGTAGTAAGCGAGCAGTACTTC.

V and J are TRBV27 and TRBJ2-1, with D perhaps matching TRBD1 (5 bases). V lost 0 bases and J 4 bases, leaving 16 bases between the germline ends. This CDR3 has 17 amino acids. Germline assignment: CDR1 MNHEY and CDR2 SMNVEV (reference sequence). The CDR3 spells CASSLSSGGARYNEQFF. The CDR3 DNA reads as TGTGCCAGCAGTTTATCCTCCGGTGGGGCAAGGTACAATGAGCAGTTCTTC.